A single sample gave rise to the 12 T cell receptor beta chains below, sequenced in a study of graft-versus-host responses after intestinal transplantation. The repertoire was sequenced with immunoSEQ multiplex PCR; TCRdb's copy has only in-frame clones and lacks some. The sample shows fewer than 130,000 clones, 85% to 95% of them seen only once. These receptors have no identified antigens. Specimen: unstimulated CD8+ T cells sorted from spleen or lymph node cells, collected before intestinal transplant. All receptors come from a human donor who received an intestinal transplant.

The J gene is TRBJ2-5, the V gene TRBV4-1; D tentatively fits TRBD1 or TRBD2 (5 bases each). V shed 1 base and J shed 6 bases, with 15 bases lying between them. The CDR3 spans 15 residues. The germline CDR1 and CDR2 sequences are MGHRA and YSYEKL. The CDR3 here is CASSQGLGVLKTQYF. The DNA of the CDR3 is TGCGCCAGCAGCCAAGGATTGGGGGTTCTGAAGACCCAGTACTTC.

This clone was counted once. The chain has TRBV6-6 and TRBJ1-5, with unresolved D. V shed 10 bases and J shed 1 base, with 11 bases lying between them. Germline V gives CDR1 MNHNY, CDR2 SVGAGI (reference sequence). This CDR3 is built from 13 residues. This CDR3 reads CATLHESNQPQHF. In DNA form, the CDR3 reads TGTGCCACCCTACACGAGAGCAATCAGCCCCAGCATTTT.

The chain uses TRBV19 and TRBJ2-1; 9 bases line up with TRBD2. CDR1 and CDR2 from the germline V gene are LNHDA and SQIVND (reference sequence). The CDR3 has 15 residues. J lost 8 bases, V lost 5 bases, and 10 bases had no gene match. The CDR3 spells CASSVISGSKYEQFF. In DNA form, the CDR3 reads TGTGCCAGTAGTGTTATTAGCGGGAGTAAGTATGAGCAGTTCTTC. The whole variable domain, filled in from reference TRBV19 and TRBJ2-1, reads DGGITQSPKYLFRKEGQNVTLSCEQNLNHDAMYWYRQDPGQGLRLIYYSQIVNDFQKGDIAEGYSVSREKKESFPLTVTSAQKNPTAFYLCASSVISGSKYEQFFGPGTRLTVL.

The CDR3 is CASSDGLGLAGGDEQFF. Written as DNA, the CDR3 is TGTGCCAGCAGCGATGGCCTGGGACTAGCGGGAGGTGATGAGCAGTTCTTC. The chain couples TRBV5-4 to TRBJ2-1; 15 nucleotides match TRBD2. The germline gives CDR1 SGHNT, CDR2 YYREEE (reference sequence). The CDR3 loop spans 17 amino acids. Trimming removed 4 bases from V and 8 bases from J; junction bases left unmatched: 10. Combining the CDR3 with reference TRBV5-4 and TRBJ2-1 gives the whole variable domain ETGVTQSPTHLIKTRGQQVTLRCSSQSGHNTVSWYQQALGQGPQFIFQYYREEENGRGNFPPRFSGLQFPNYSSELNVNALELDDSALYLCASSDGLGLAGGDEQFFGPGTRLTVL.

A single count supports this clone. The J gene is TRBJ1-5, the V gene TRBV2; D is ambiguous. This CDR3 is 14 amino acids long. Trimming removed 3 bases at V and 7 bases at J, with 13 bases between. CDR1 is SNHLY and CDR2 is FYNNEI in the germline V gene. The CDR3 sequence is CASSDVGSGQPQHF. In DNA form, the CDR3 reads TGTGCCAGCAGTGACGTAGGCTCCGGACAGCCCCAGCATTTT. Complete variable domain (other parts from reference TRBV2 and TRBJ1-5): EPEVTQTPSHQVTQMGQEVILRCVPISNHLYFYWYRQILGQKVEFLVSFYNNEISEKSEIFDDQFSVERPDGSNFTLKIRSTKLEDSAMYFCASSDVGSGQPQHFGDGTRLSIL.

V is TRBV5-1 and J is TRBJ1-5, with D uncertain. The V gene's germline CDR1 is SGHRS and CDR2 YFSETQ. The CDR3 spans 15 residues. Trimming shortened V by 4 bases and J by 0 bases, and 11 bases separated the two germline ends. The CDR3 DNA follows: TGCGCCAGCAGCCCAACGGCGGGTAGCAATCAGCCCCAGCATTTT. Encoded protein: CASSPTAGSNQPQHF.

The genes are TRBV6-6 and TRBJ1-1, with 8 positions matching TRBD1. This CDR3 region has 13 residues. Germline V lookup: CDR1 MNHNY, CDR2 SVGAGI (reference sequence). The V segment lost 4 bases and the J segment 3 bases; nucleotides outside the gene matches: 1. CDR3 coding DNA: TGTGCCAGCAGTTTGACAGGGGACACTGAAGCTTTCTTT. This translates into CASSLTGDTEAFF.

The chain combines TRBV2 with TRBJ2-5; the match to TRBD2 covers 10 bases. The CDR3 extends over 16 amino acids. Per germline, CDR1 SNHLY and CDR2 FYNNEI. The CDR3 here is CAAHGVASGSGETQYF. As DNA, the CDR3 is TGTGCGGCCCACGGGGTCGCTAGCGGGAGTGGAGAGACCCAGTACTTC.

The V call is TRBV28, the J call TRBJ2-3, with D possibly matching TRBD2 (6 bases). The CDR3 extends over 16 amino acids. V shed 6 bases and J shed 1 base, with 17 bases lying between them. Germline values: CDR1 MDHEN, CDR2 SYDVKM. The CDR3 sequence: CASSLTAGSGTDTQYF. CDR3 DNA sequence: TGTGCCAGCAGCCTCACTGCGGGATCAGGCACAGATACGCAGTATTTT.

This chain links TRBV5-1 with TRBJ2-5, with 10 nucleotides matching TRBD2. With the DNA end fitting TRBJ2-7 better, the J assignment may be wrong. Germline values: CDR1 SGHRS, CDR2 YFSETQ. The CDR3 has 13 amino acids. CDR3 nucleotide sequence: TGCGCCAGCAGCGCGGGACTAGCGAACGAGCAGTACTTC. Its translation is CASSAGLANEQYF.

J is TRBJ1-1 and V is TRBV19; TRBD1 is a possible D gene (5 bases). V was trimmed by 6 bases and J by 4 bases, leaving 12 bases between them. This CDR3 has 13 amino acids. Germline assignment: CDR1 LNHDA and CDR2 SQIVND (reference sequence). The CDR3 protein is CASRAGTITEAFF. For the CDR3, the DNA is TGTGCCAGTAGGGCAGGGACGATCACTGAAGCTTTCTTT.

The V gene is TRBV27, the J gene TRBJ2-7, with TRBD2 matching over 9 bases. The CDR3 runs 13 residues. The germline CDR1 and CDR2 sequences are MNHEY and SMNVEV (reference sequence). Germline trimming cut 7 bases from V and 4 bases from J; bases unmatched to any gene: 5. CDR3 in amino acids: CASTTSGGYEQYF. In DNA form, the CDR3 reads TGTGCCAGCACGACTAGCGGCGGGTACGAGCAGTACTTC.